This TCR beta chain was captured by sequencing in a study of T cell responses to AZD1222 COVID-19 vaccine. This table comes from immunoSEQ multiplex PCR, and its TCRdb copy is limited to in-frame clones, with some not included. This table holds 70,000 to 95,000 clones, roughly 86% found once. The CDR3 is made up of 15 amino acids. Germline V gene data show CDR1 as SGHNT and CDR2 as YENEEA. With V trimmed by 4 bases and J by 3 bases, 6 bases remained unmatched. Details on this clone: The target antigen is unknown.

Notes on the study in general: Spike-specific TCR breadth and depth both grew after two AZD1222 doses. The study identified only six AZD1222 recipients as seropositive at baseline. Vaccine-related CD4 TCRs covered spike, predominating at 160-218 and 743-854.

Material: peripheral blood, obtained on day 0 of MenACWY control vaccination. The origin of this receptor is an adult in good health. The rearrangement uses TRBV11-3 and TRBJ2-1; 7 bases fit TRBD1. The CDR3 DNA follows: TGTGCCAGCAGCTCCGACAGGGTTCGCTACAATGAGCAGTTCTTC. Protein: CASSSDRVRYNEQFF.